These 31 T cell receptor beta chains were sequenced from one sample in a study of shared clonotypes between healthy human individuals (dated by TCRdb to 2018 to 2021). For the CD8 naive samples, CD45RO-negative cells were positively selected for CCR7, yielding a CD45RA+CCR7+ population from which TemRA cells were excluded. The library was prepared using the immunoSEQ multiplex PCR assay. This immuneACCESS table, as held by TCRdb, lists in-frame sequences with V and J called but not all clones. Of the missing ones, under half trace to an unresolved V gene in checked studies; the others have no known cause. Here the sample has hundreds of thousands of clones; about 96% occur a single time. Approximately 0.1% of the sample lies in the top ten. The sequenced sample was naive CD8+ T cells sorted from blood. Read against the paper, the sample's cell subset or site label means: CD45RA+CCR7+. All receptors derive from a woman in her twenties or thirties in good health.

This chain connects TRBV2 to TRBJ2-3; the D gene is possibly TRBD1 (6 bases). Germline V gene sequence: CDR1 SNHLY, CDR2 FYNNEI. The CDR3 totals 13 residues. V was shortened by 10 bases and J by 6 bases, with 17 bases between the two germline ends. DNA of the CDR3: TGTGCCACCCTAGCTCAGAGGGGGGATACGCAGTATTTT. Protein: CATLAQRGDTQYF. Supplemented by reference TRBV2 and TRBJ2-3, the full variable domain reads EPEVTQTPSHQVTQMGQEVILRCVPISNHLYFYWYRQILGQKVEFLVSFYNNEISEKSEIFDDQFSVERPDGSNFTLKIRSTKLEDSAMYFCATLAQRGDTQYFGPGTRLTVL.

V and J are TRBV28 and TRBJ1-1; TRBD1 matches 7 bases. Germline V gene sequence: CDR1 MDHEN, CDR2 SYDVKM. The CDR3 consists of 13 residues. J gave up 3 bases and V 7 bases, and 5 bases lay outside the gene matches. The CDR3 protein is CASKTTGYTEAFF. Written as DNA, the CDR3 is TGTGCCAGCAAGACGACAGGGTACACTGAAGCTTTCTTT.

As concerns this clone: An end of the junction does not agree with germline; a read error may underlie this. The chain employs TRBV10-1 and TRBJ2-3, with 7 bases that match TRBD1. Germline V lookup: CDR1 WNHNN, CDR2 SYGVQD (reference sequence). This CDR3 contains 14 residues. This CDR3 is CASSDRDSTYTQYF. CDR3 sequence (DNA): TGCGCCAGCAGTGACCGGGACAGCACATATACGCAGTATTTT.

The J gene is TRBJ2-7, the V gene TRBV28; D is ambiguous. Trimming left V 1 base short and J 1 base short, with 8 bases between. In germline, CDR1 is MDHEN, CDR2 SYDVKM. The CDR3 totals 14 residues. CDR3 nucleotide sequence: TGTGCCAGCAGTTTATACGGCAGTTCCTACGAGCAGTACTTC. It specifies CASSLYGSSYEQYF.

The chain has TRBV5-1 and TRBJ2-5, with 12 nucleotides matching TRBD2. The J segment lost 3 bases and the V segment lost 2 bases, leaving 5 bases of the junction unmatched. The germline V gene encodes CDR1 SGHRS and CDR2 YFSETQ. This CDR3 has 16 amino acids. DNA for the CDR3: TGCGCCAGCAGCTTTGGACTAGCGGGGTTCAAAGAGACCCAGTACTTC. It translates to CASSFGLAGFKETQYF.

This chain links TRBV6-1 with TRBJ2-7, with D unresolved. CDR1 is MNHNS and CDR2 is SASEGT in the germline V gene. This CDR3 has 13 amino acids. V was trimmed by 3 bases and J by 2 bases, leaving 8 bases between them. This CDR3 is CASSDGPTYEQYF. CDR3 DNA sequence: TGTGCCAGCAGTGATGGGCCTACCTACGAGCAGTACTTC.

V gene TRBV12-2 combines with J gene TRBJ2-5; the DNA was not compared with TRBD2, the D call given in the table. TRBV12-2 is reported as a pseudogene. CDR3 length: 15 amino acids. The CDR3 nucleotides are TGTGCAAGTCGCTTAGACCGTAGCGGGAGAGAGTCCCAGTACTTC. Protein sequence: CASRLDRSGRESQYF.

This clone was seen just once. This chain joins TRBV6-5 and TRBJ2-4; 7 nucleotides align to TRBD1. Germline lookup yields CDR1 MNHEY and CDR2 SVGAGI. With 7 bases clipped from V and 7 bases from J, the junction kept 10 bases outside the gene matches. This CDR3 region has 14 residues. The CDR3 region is CASTSRGQSNIQYF. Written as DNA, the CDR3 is TGTGCCAGCACCTCGAGGGGACAGTCGAACATTCAGTACTTC.

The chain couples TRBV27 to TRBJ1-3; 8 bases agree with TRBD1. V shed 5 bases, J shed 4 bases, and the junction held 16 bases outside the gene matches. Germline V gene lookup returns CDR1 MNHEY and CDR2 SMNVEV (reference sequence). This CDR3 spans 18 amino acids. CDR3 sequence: CASSPLQSRGLMGNTIYF. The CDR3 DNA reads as TGTGCCAGCAGTCCACTACAGAGCAGGGGGCTAATGGGAAACACCATATATTTT.

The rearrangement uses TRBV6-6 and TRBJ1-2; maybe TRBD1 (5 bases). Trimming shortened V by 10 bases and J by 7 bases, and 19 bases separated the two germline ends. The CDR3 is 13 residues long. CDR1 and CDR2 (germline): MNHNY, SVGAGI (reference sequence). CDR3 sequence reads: CAIIRDGLGGYTF. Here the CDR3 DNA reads TGTGCCATCATCCGGGACGGGCTCGGTGGCTACACCTTC.

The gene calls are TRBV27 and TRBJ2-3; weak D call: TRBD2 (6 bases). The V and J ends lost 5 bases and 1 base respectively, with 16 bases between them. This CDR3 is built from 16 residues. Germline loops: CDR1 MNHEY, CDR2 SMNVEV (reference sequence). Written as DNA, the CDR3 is TGTGCCAGCAGTCCCACGGTGACGGGGGGCACAGATACGCAGTATTTT. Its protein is CASSPTVTGGTDTQYF.

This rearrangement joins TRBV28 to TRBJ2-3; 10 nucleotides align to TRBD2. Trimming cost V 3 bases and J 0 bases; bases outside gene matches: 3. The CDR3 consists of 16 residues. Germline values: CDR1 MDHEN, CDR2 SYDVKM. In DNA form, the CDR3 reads TGTGCCAGCAGTTTTCTAGCGGGGGAGAGCACAGATACGCAGTATTTT. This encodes CASSFLAGESTDTQYF. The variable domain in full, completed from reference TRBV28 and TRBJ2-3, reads DVKVTQSSRYLVKRTGEKVFLECVQDMDHENMFWYRQDPGLGLRLIYFSYDVKMKEKGDIPEGYSVSREKKERFSLILESASTNQTSMYLCASSFLAGESTDTQYFGPGTRLTVL.

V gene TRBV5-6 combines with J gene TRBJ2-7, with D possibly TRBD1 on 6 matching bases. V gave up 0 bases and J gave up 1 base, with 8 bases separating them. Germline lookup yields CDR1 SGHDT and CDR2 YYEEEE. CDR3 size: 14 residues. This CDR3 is CASSLGQVSYEQYF. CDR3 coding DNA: TGTGCCAGCAGCTTGGGACAGGTGTCCTACGAGCAGTACTTC.

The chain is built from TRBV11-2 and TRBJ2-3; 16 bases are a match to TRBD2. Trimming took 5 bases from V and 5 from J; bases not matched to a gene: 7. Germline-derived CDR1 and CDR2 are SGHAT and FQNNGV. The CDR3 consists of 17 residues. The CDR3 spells CASSLGTSGRAVDTQYF. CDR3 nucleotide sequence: TGTGCCAGCAGCCTCGGGACTAGCGGGAGGGCTGTAGATACGCAGTATTTT. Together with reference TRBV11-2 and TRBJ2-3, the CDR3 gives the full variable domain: EAGVAQSPRYKIIEKRQSVAFWCNPISGHATLYWYQQILGQGPKLLIQFQNNGVVDDSQLPKDRFSAERLKGVDSTLKIQPAKLEDSAVYLCASSLGTSGRAVDTQYFGPGTRLTVL.

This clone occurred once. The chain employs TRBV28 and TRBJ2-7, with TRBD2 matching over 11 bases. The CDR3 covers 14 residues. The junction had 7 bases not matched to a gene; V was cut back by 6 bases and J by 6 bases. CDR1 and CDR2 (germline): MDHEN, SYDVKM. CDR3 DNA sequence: TGTGCCAGCAGCCTCCGGGGGACTAGCGGCGAGCAGTACTTC. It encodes CASSLRGTSGEQYF.

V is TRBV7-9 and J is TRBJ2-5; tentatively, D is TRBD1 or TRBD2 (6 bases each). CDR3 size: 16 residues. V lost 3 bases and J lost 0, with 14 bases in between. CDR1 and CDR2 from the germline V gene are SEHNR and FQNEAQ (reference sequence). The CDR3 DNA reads TGTGCCAGCAGCTTCGGGGGCGCCAAAGACCAAGAGACCCAGTACTTC. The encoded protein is CASSFGGAKDQETQYF.

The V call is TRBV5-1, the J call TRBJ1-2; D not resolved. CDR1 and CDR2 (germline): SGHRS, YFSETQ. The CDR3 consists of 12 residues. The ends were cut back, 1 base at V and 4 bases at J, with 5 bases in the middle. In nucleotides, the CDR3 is TGCGCCAGCAGCTTGATTCCCTATGGCTACACCTTC. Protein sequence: CASSLIPYGYTF.

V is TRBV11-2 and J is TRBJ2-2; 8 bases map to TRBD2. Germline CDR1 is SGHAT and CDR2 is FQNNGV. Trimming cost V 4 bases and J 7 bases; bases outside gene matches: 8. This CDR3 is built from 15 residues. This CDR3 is CASSSEGTRIGELFF. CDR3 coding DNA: TGTGCCAGCAGCTCCGAGGGGACTAGAATCGGGGAGCTGTTTTTT.

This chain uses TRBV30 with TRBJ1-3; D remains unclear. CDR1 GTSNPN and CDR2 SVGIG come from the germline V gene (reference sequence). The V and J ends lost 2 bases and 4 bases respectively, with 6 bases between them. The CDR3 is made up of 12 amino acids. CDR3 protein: CAWSLPGNTIYF. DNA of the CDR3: TGTGCCTGGAGTTTACCCGGAAACACCATATATTTT.

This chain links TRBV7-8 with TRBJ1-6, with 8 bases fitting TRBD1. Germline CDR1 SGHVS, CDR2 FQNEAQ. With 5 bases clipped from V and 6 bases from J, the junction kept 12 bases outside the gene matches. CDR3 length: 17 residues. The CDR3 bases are TGTGCCAGCAGCCAGTCCCTCCGGGGACAGGTTAATTCACCCCTCCACTTT. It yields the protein CASSQSLRGQVNSPLHF.

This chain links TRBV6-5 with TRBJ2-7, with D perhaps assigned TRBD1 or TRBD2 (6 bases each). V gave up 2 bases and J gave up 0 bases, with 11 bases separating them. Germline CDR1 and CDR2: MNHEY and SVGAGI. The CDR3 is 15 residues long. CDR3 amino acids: CASSYRGLSSYEQYF. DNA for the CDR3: TGTGCCAGCAGTTACCGGGGGCTTAGCTCCTACGAGCAGTACTTC.

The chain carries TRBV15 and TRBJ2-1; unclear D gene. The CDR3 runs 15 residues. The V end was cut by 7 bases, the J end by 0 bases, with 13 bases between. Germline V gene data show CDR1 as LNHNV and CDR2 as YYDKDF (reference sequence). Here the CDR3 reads CATTLGVSSYNEQFF. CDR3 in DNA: TGTGCCACCACCCTCGGAGTCAGCTCCTACAATGAGCAGTTCTTC.

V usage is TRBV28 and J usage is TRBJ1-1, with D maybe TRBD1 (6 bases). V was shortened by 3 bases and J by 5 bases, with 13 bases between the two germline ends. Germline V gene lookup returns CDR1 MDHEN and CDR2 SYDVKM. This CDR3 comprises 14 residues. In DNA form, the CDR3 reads TGTGCCAGCAGTTTTAGTTTGAGGGGGACTGAAGCTTTCTTT. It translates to CASSFSLRGTEAFF.

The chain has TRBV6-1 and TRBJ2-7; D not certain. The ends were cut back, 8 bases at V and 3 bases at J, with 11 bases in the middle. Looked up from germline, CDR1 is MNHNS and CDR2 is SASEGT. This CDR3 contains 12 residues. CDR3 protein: CASWRTFYEQYF. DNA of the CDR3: TGTGCCAGCTGGCGGACCTTCTACGAGCAGTACTTC.

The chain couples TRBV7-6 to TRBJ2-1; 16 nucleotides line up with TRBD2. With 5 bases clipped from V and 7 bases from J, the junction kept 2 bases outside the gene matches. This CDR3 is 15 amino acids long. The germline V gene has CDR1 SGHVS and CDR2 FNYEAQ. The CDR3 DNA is TGTGCCAGCAGCCCGGGACTAGCGGGAGGGAATGAGCAGTTCTTC. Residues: CASSPGLAGGNEQFF.

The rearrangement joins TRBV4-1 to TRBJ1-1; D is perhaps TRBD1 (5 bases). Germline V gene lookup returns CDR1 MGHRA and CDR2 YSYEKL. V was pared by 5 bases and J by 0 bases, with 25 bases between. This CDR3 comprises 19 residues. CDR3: CASSGRGAFGKFMNTEAFF. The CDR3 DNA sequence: TGCGCCAGCAGCGGACGGGGCGCTTTTGGAAAATTCATGAACACTGAAGCTTTCTTT.

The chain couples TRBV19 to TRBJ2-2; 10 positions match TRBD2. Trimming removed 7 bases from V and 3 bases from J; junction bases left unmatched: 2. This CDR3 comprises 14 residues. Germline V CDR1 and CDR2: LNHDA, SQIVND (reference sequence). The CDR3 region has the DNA TGTGCCAGTATGCTAGCGGGAGACACCGGGGAGCTGTTTTTT. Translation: CASMLAGDTGELFF. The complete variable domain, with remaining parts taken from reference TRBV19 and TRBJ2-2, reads DGGITQSPKYLFRKEGQNVTLSCEQNLNHDAMYWYRQDPGQGLRLIYYSQIVNDFQKGDIAEGYSVSREKKESFPLTVTSAQKNPTAFYLCASMLAGDTGELFFGEGSRLTVL.

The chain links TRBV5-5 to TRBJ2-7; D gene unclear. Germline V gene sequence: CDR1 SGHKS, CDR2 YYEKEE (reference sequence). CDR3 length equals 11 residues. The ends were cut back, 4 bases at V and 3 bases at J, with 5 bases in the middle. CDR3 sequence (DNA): TGTGCCAGCAGCAGGAACTACGAGCAGTACTTC. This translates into CASSRNYEQYF.

The CDR3: CASSLNPGNEQFF. CDR3 DNA: TGTGCCAGCAGCTTGAACCCGGGTAATGAGCAGTTCTTC. The genes are TRBV5-6 and TRBJ2-1; D is unresolved. The CDR3 contains 13 residues. V was pared by 1 base and J by 7 bases, with 9 bases between. The germline gives CDR1 SGHDT, CDR2 YYEEEE.

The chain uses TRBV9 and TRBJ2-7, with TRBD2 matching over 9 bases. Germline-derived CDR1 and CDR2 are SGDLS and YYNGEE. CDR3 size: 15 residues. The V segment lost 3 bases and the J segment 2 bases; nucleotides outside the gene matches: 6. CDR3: CASSESSGDTYEQYF. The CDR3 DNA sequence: TGTGCCAGCAGCGAATCTAGCGGGGATACCTACGAGCAGTACTTC.

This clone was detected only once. CDR3 DNA sequence: TGTGCCAGCAGCTTAGCATCGGCTAGTCTTATCGAGACCCAGTACTTC. Its translation: CASSLASASLIETQYF. This chain connects TRBV11-1 to TRBJ2-5; no clear D gene. Per germline, CDR1 SGHAT and CDR2 FQDESV (reference sequence). CDR3 size: 16 residues. V gave up 0 bases and J gave up 5 bases, with 16 bases separating them.